The 23 T cell receptor beta chains presented below share a single source sample, sequenced in a study of cytomegalovirus exposure and HLA in healthy donors. This PCR relied on a set of 60 Vbeta primers and 13 Jbeta primers. Here immunoSEQ multiplex PCR was the method, and the copy in TCRdb shows in-frame clones only, minus some. The sample records around 180,000 clones, roughly 85% being singletons. Source material: PBMCs. The receptors here all came from a boy between 2 and 10 years old in good health and CMV-seronegative.

This clone was observed once. The rearrangement joins TRBV5-1 to TRBJ1-1; D not certain. V lost 0 bases, J lost 0 bases, and 6 bases lay in between. The CDR3 has 14 amino acids. Germline V gives CDR1 SGHRS, CDR2 YFSETQ. The CDR3 protein is CASSLGPLNTEAFF. In DNA, the CDR3 is TGCGCCAGCAGCTTGGGGCCCCTGAACACTGAAGCTTTCTTT.

The CDR3 is CASSYGTGGYEQYV. DNA of the CDR3: TGTGCCAGCAGCTACGGGACTGGAGGGTACGAGCAGTACGTC. The chain is built from TRBV5-6 and TRBJ2-7, with D possibly matching TRBD2 (6 bases). Deletions cut 3 bases from V and 4 bases from J, with 14 bases between. The CDR3 length is 14 residues. Germline-derived CDR1 and CDR2 are SGHDT and YYEEEE.

There are a few counts of this clone. The chain links TRBV19 to TRBJ1-1; TRBD1 matches at 8 bases. This CDR3 is 16 amino acids long. Germline V gene sequence: CDR1 LNHDA, CDR2 SQIVND (reference sequence). Trimming removed 5 bases from V and 0 bases from J; junction bases left unmatched: 8. Here the CDR3 reads CASSPRDRQLNTEAFF. Here the CDR3 DNA reads TGTGCCAGTAGTCCACGGGACAGGCAATTGAACACTGAAGCTTTCTTT.

The J gene is TRBJ1-6, the V gene TRBV5-1, with 8 positions matching TRBD1. The CDR3 sequence is 14 residues long. Germline CDR1 SGHRS, CDR2 YFSETQ. After removal of 0 bases from V and 7 bases from J, the junction contained 0 bases not matched to a gene. The CDR3 reads CASSLGDRNSPLHF. DNA of the CDR3: TGCGCCAGCAGCTTGGGGGACAGGAATTCACCCCTCCACTTT.

The chain has TRBV5-1 and TRBJ1-2; D unclear. V was shortened by 0 bases and J by 3 bases, with 9 bases between the two germline ends. CDR3 length: 14 residues. Germline V CDR1 and CDR2: SGHRS, YFSETQ. CDR3 nucleotide sequence: TGCGCCAGCAGCTTGGGCAGAACACACTATGGCTACACCTTC. Its protein is CASSLGRTHYGYTF.

The V and J genes are TRBV7-9 and TRBJ1-3, with 9 bases fitting TRBD1. Losses at the gene ends were 5 bases for V and 2 bases for J; bases not matched to a gene: 4. Germline V gene sequence: CDR1 SEHNR, CDR2 FQNEAQ (reference sequence). The CDR3 loop spans 15 amino acids. CDR3 in amino acids: CASSPTGGTGNTIYF. Here the CDR3 DNA reads TGTGCCAGCAGCCCTACAGGGGGCACTGGAAACACCATATATTTT. The full variable domain, with the rest looked up from reference TRBV7-9 and TRBJ1-3, is DTGVSQNPRHKITKRGQNVTFRCDPISEHNRLYWYRQTLGQGPEFLTYFQNEAQLEKSRLLSDRFSAERPKGSFSTLEIQRTEQGDSAMYLCASSPTGGTGNTIYFGEGSWLTVV.

This clone was recorded a few times. The chain has TRBV4-1 and TRBJ1-6; D is unclear. The CDR3 length is 15 residues. Trimming stripped 1 base from V and 7 bases from J, with 11 bases between. CDR1 and CDR2 from the germline V gene are MGHRA and YSYEKL. CDR3: CASSQVERGNSPLHF. The DNA for the CDR3 is TGCGCCAGCAGCCAAGTGGAACGGGGAAATTCACCCCTCCACTTT.

This chain links TRBV28 with TRBJ2-7; TRBD2 aligns across 7 bases. Germline trimming cut 6 bases from V and 0 bases from J; bases unmatched to any gene: 11. Germline V CDR1 and CDR2: MDHEN, SYDVKM. This CDR3 contains 16 residues. CDR3 bases: TGTGCCAGCAGGGGGGGGTTCGGTCCGAACTCCTACGAGCAGTACTTC. Protein: CASRGGFGPNSYEQYF.

The rearrangement uses TRBV30 and TRBJ1-5; 9 bases are shared with TRBD1. Germline V lookup: CDR1 GTSNPN, CDR2 SVGIG (reference sequence). V shed 0 bases, J shed 5 bases, and the junction held 5 bases outside the gene matches. CDR3 length: 15 amino acids. DNA of the CDR3: TGTGCCTGGAGTGTACCGGGACAGGGACATCAGCCCCAGCATTTT. Its translation: CAWSVPGQGHQPQHF.

This chain uses TRBV6-5 with TRBJ2-3, with D uncertain. The CDR3 is 13 amino acids. CDR1 MNHEY and CDR2 SVGAGI come from the germline V gene. Trimming stripped 4 bases from V and 4 bases from J, with 9 bases between. The CDR3 sequence: CASSSYEADTQYF. The CDR3 DNA follows: TGTGCCAGCAGTTCCTATGAGGCAGATACGCAGTATTTT.

This clone was recorded a few times. The J gene is TRBJ2-1, the V gene TRBV6-5, with 10 bases aligning to TRBD2. Per the germline V gene, CDR1 is MNHEY and CDR2 is SVGAGI. V trimming: 6 bases; J trimming: 0 bases; junction bases outside the gene matches: 2. This CDR3 spans 15 amino acids. The CDR3, as DNA: TGTGCCAGCAGCTCTAGCGGGAGCTCCTACAATGAGCAGTTCTTC. Protein: CASSSSGSSYNEQFF.

This clone has a single count. The rearrangement links TRBV27 to TRBJ2-3, with D unclear. CDR3 length: 15 amino acids. V lost 1 base, J lost 6 bases, and 14 bases lay in between. The germline CDR1 and CDR2 sequences are MNHEY and SMNVEV (reference sequence). CDR3 in amino acids: CASSLWAGFADTQYF. The CDR3 nucleotides are TGTGCCAGCAGTTTATGGGCAGGTTTCGCCGATACGCAGTATTTT.

This chain connects TRBV28 to TRBJ2-1; no definite D call. The V gene lost 11 bases and the J gene lost 9 bases, with 14 bases spanning the gap. This CDR3 is 11 amino acids long. CDR1 and CDR2 (germline): MDHEN, SYDVKM. The CDR3 DNA reads as TGTGCCGGGCAAGTTGGAAGTGAGCAGTTCTTC. This translates into CAGQVGSEQFF.

A few counts support this clone. The chain recombines TRBV7-9 with TRBJ2-7; 7 positions match TRBD1. Germline V CDR1 and CDR2: SEHNR, FQNEAQ (reference sequence). The CDR3 contains 12 residues. In DNA form, the CDR3 reads TGTTCCAGCAGCTTAGGGACAGACGAGCAGTACGTC. This encodes CSSSLGTDEQYV.

V and J are TRBV7-2 and TRBJ2-1, with 12 bases matching TRBD2. Germline V gene lookup returns CDR1 SGHTA and CDR2 FQGNSA. With V trimmed by 1 base and J by 8 bases, 6 bases remained unmatched. This CDR3 has 16 amino acids. Here the CDR3 reads CASSLEASGRGDEQFF. The CDR3 coding sequence is TGTGCCAGCAGCTTAGAGGCTAGCGGGAGGGGAGATGAGCAGTTCTTC.

CDR3 protein: CASSLKRTGSSGNTIYF. Written as DNA, the CDR3 is TGTGCCAGCAGCTTAAAACGTACCGGGAGCTCTGGAAACACCATATATTTT. J is TRBJ1-3 and V is TRBV7-8; D remains ambiguous. V was shortened by 2 bases and J by 0 bases, with 14 bases between the two germline ends. The CDR3 spans 17 residues. Germline CDR1 SGHVS, CDR2 FQNEAQ. The full variable domain, with the rest looked up from reference TRBV7-8 and TRBJ1-3, is GAGVSQSPRYKVAKRGQDVALRCDPISGHVSLFWYQQALGQGPEFLTYFQNEAQLDKSGLPSDRFFAERPEGSVSTLKIQRTQQEDSAVYLCASSLKRTGSSGNTIYFGEGSWLTVV.

This clone was seen more than once but under ten times. The gene calls are TRBV6-5 and TRBJ2-7, with TRBD1 matching over 8 bases. From germline, CDR1 is MNHEY and CDR2 SVGAGI. Trimming at V came to 5 bases and at J to 7 bases, leaving 7 bases not matched to a gene. This CDR3 spans 13 amino acids. In nucleotides, the CDR3 is TGTGCCAGCAGTGCGACAGGGGATAGGGAGCAGTACGTC. It translates to CASSATGDREQYV.

J is TRBJ2-1 and V is TRBV11-2, with a possible D match to TRBD1 (5 bases). The CDR3 runs 14 residues. The V gene lost 1 base and the J gene lost 4 bases, with 8 bases spanning the gap. Germline CDR1 and CDR2: SGHAT and FQNNGV. The CDR3 protein is CASSLGAGYNEQFF. The CDR3 DNA follows: TGTGCCAGCAGCTTAGGGGCAGGGTACAATGAGCAGTTCTTC.

The V and J genes are TRBV30 and TRBJ1-1, with TRBD1 matching over 10 bases. The CDR3 runs to 13 residues. V lost 5 bases, J lost 5 bases, and 5 bases stayed unmatched. CDR1 GTSNPN and CDR2 SVGIG come from the germline V gene (reference sequence). The CDR3 DNA is TGTGCCTGGGGCGGACAGGGGGGGACTGAAGCTTTCTTT. Translation: CAWGGQGGTEAFF.

This clone has only one observation. The chain recombines TRBV7-9 with TRBJ2-7; 7 bases match TRBD1. With 4 bases clipped from V and 6 bases from J, the junction kept 6 bases outside the gene matches. The CDR3 spans 13 residues. Germline V lookup: CDR1 SEHNR, CDR2 FQNEAQ (reference sequence). The CDR3 coding sequence is TGTGCCAGCAGCTCACCGACAGGGAGCGAGCAGTACGTC. This sequence encodes CASSSPTGSEQYV.

The chain joins TRBV18 to TRBJ2-1; D possibly corresponds to TRBD2 (6 bases). Germline CDR1 and CDR2: KGHSH and LQKENI. V was clipped by 0 bases and J by 9 bases, with 12 bases between them. The CDR3 totals 14 residues. The CDR3 nucleotides read TGTGCCAGCTCACCACCGGACTTCGGGGGTGAGCAGTTCTTC. Its protein product is CASSPPDFGGEQFF.

This clone showed up just once. J is TRBJ1-6 and V is TRBV5-1, with a possible D match to TRBD1 (6 bases). With 4 bases removed from V and 5 bases from J, the gap between germline ends came to 10 bases. The CDR3 is 14 amino acids. Germline lookup yields CDR1 SGHRS and CDR2 YFSETQ. The CDR3 DNA reads as TGCGCCAGCAGCCAAACAGGGAATAATTCACCCCTCCACTTT. This codes for CASSQTGNNSPLHF.

This CDR3 reads CASSTNRDRGAYEQYF. CDR3 bases: TGTGCCAGCAGTACCAACCGGGACAGGGGGGCCTACGAGCAGTACTTC. The genes are TRBV28 and TRBJ2-7; 11 bases agree with TRBD1. The CDR3 has 16 amino acids. J was trimmed by 2 bases and V by 5 bases; bases with no gene match: 8. Germline V CDR1 and CDR2: MDHEN, SYDVKM.